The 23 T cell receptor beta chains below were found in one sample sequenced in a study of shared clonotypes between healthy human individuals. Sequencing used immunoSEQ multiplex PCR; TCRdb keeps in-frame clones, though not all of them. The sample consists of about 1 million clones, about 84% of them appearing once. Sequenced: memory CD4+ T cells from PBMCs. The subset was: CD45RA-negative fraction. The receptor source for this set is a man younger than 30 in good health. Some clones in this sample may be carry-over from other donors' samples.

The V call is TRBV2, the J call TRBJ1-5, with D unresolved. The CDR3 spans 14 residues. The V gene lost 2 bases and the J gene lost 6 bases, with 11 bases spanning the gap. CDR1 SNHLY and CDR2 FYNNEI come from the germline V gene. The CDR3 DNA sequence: TGTGCCAGCAGTGAACGATCAGTTGGTCAGCCCCAGCATTTT. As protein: CASSERSVGQPQHF.

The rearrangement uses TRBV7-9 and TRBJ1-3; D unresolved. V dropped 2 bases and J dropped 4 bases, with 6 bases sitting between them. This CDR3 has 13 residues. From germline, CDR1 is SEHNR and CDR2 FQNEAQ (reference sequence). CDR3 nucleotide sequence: TGTGCCAGCAGCTTAAACTACGGAAACACCATATATTTT. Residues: CASSLNYGNTIYF.

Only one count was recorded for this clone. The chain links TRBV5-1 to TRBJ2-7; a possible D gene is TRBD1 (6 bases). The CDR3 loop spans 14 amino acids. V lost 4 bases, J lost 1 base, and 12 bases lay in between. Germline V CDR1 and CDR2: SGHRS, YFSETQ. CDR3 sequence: CASSPGDRSYEQYF. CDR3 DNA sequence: TGCGCCAGCAGCCCGGGCGACAGGTCCTACGAGCAGTACTTC.

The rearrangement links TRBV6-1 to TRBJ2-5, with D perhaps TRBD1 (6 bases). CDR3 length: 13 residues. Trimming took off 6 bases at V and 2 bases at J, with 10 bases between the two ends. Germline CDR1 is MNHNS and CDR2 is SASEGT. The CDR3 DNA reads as TGTGCCAGCAGGGGGACACTACAAGAGACCCAGTACTTC. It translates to CASRGTLQETQYF.

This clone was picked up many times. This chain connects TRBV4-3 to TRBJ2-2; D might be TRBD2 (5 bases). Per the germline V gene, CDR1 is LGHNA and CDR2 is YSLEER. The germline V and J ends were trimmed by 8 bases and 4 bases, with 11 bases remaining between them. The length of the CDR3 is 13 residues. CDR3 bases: TGCGCCAGCGCCCGGAGCGGCACCGGGGAGCTGTTTTTT. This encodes CASARSGTGELFF.

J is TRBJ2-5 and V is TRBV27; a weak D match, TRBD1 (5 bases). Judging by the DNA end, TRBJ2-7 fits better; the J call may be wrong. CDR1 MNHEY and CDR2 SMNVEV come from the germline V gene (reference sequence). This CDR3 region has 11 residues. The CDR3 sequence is CATTGNYEQYF. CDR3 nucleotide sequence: TGTGCCACCACAGGAAACTACGAGCAGTACTTC.

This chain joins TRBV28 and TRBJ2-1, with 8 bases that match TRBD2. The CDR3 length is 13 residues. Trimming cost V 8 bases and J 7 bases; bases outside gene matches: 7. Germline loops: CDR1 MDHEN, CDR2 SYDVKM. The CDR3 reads CASWGSGKNEQFF. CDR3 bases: TGTGCCAGCTGGGGTAGCGGGAAGAATGAGCAGTTCTTC.

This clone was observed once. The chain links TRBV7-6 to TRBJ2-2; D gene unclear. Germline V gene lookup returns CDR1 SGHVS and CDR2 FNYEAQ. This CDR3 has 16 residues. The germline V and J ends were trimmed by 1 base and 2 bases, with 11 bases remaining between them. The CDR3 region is CASSLVQNSNTGELFF. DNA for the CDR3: TGTGCCAGCAGCTTAGTCCAGAACAGCAACACCGGGGAGCTGTTTTTT.

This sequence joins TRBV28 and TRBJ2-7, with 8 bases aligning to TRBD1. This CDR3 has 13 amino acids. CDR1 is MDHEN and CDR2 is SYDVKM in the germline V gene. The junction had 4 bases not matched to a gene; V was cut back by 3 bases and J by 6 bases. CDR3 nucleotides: TGTGCCAGCAGTTTGTCCGGGACAGGCGAGCAGTACTTC. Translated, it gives CASSLSGTGEQYF.

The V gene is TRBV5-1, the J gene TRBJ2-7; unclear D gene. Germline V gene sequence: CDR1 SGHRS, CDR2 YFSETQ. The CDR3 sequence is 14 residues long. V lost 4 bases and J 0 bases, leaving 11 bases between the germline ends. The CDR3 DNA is TGCGCCAGCAGCCCGACCACGAGCTCCTACGAGCAGTACTTC. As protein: CASSPTTSSYEQYF.

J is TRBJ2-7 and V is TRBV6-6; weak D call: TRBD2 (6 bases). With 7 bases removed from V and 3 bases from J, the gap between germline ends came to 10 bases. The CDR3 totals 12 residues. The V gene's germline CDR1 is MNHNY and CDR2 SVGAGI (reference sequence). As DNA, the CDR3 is TGTGCCAGCAAGGGTAGCGGCTACGAGCAGTACTTC. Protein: CASKGSGYEQYF.

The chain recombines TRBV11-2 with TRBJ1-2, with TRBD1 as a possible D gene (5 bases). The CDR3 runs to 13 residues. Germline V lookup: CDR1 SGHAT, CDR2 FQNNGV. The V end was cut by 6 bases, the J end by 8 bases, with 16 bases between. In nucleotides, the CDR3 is TGTGCCAGCAGGTGCGTGGGGCTAGGGGGCTACACCTTC. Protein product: CASRCVGLGGYTF.

The CDR3 sequence: CASSFGPAPTYEQYF. The CDR3 region has the DNA TGCGCCAGCAGCTTCGGGCCTGCACCTACCTACGAGCAGTACTTC. This chain connects TRBV5-1 to TRBJ2-5, with no clear D. The DNA matches TRBJ2-7 better at its end, which makes the J call doubtful. CDR3 size: 15 residues. CDR1 is SGHRS and CDR2 is YFSETQ in the germline V gene.

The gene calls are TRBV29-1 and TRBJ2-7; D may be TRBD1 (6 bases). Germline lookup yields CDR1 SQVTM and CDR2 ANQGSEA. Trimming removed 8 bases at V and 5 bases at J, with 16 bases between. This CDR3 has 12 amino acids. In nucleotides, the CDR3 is TGCAGCATACTTCACAGGGAACACGAGCAGTACTTC. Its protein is CSILHREHEQYF.

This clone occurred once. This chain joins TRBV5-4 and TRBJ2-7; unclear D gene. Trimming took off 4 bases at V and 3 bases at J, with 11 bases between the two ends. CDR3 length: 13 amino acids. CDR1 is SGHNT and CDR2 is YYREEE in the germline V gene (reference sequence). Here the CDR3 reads CASSLDGNYEQYF. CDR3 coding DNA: TGTGCCAGCAGCCTCGACGGCAACTACGAGCAGTACTTC.

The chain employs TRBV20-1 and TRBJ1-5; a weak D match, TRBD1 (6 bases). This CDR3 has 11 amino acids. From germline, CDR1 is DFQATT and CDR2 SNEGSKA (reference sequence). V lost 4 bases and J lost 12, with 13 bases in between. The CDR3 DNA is TGCAGTGCTACCACCGACAGGTTCCAGCATTTT. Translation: CSATTDRFQHF.

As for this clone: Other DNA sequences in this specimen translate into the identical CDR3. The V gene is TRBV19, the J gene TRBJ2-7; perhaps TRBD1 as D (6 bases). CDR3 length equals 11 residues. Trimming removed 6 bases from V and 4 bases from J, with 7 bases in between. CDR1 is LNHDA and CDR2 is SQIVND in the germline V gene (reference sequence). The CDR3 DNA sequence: TGTGCCAGTAGCGACAGGTACGAGCAGTACTTC. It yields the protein CASSDRYEQYF. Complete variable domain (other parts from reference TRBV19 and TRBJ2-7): DGGITQSPKYLFRKEGQNVTLSCEQNLNHDAMYWYRQDPGQGLRLIYYSQIVNDFQKGDIAEGYSVSREKKESFPLTVTSAQKNPTAFYLCASSDRYEQYFGPGTRLTVT.

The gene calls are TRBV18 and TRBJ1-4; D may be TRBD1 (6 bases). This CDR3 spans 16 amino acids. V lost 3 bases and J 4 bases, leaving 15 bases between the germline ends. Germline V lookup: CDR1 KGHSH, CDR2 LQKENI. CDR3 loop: CASSPLGGGFNEKLFF. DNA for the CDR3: TGTGCCAGCTCACCGCTCGGAGGGGGTTTTAATGAAAAACTGTTTTTT.

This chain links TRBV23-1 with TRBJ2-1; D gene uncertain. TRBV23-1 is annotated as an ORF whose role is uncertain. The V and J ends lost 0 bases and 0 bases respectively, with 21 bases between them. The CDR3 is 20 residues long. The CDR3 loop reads CASSQSVIAAAADSYNEQFF. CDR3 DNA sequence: TGCGCCAGCAGTCAATCTGTGATAGCAGCCGCCGCCGACTCCTACAATGAGCAGTTCTTC.

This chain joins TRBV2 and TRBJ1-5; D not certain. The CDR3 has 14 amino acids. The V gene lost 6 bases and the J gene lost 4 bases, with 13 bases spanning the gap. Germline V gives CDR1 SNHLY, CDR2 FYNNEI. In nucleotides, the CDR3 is TGTGCCAGCAGCGGAATCAACAGAAATCAGCCCCAGCATTTT. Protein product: CASSGINRNQPQHF.

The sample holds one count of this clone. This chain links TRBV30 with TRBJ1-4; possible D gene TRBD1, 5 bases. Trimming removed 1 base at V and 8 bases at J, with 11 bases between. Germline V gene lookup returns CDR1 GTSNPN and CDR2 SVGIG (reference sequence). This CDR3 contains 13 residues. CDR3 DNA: TGTGCCTGGAGTGGCAGGGCCTACGAAAAACTGTTTTTT. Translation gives CAWSGRAYEKLFF.

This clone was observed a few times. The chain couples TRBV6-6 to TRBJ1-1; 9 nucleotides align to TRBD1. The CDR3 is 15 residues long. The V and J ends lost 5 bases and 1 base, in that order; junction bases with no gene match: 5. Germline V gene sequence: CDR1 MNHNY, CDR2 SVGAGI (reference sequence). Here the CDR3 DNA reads TGTGCCAGCAGTCCGCCGACAGGGGGGAACACTGAAGCTTTCTTT. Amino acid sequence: CASSPPTGGNTEAFF.

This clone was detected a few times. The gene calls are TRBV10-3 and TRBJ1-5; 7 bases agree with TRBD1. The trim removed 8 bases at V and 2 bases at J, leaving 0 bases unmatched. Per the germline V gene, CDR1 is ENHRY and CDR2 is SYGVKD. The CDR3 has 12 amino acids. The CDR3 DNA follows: TGTGCCATCGGACAGGGCAATCAGCCCCAGCATTTT. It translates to CAIGQGNQPQHF.